The sequence of this TCR beta chain was determined in a study of blood T cell repertoires in COVID-19. As for the study in general: The samples span acute and convalescent COVID-19 from the United States, Italy and Spain. From T cells, B-cell-depleted T cells, or PBMCs came the material, which was cDNA or gDNA.

The V gene's germline CDR1 is SGHNT and CDR2 YYREEE (reference sequence). This CDR3 has 17 amino acids. The V and J ends lost 4 bases and 7 bases respectively, with 26 bases between them. As originally analysed: The assay estimated nucleated cells by amplifying reference gene primers. Profiling relied on immunoSEQ multiplex PCR, and the TCRdb table lists in-frame clones only, not all of them. The V and J calls and the clone size are those of that table, but D and trimming were determined from the DNA. This table holds roughly 180,000 clones, approximately 85% found once. Seattle participants joined during active infection and were tracked over time.

The chain recombines TRBV5-4 with TRBJ1-2; D possibly corresponds to TRBD1 (6 bases). This sequence originates from a woman aged 55-70 years with COVID-19, enrolled during active disease. Sequenced: peripheral blood. CDR3 bases: TGTGCCAGCAGCCCTAGGGGGTGGCAGGCGGAAAGAGGTGGCTACACCTTC. Protein sequence: CASSPRGWQAERGGYTF. The full variable domain, its missing parts supplied by reference TRBV5-4 and TRBJ1-2, is ETGVTQSPTHLIKTRGQQVTLRCSSQSGHNTVSWYQQALGQGPQFIFQYYREEENGRGNFPPRFSGLQFPNYSSELNVNALELDDSALYLCASSPRGWQAERGGYTFGSGTRLTVV.